Sequencing of this T cell receptor beta chain was carried out in a study of cytotoxic CD8 clonotypes in ibrutinib-treated CLL. Study information: Partial responders approximately 25, complete 2; around twelve progressed and approximately 15 stayed in remission by median around 6 years. Mean values per sample were around 270,000 productive templates and roughly 90,000 productive rearrangements. Broader study findings: On treatment, the uncommon public clonotypes contracted or remained stable. Baseline levels were approached again at progression, after clonality had risen at ibrutinib response.

TCRdb keeps only in-frame clones here, not all; method: immunoSEQ multiplex PCR. The sample lists around 330,000 clones; about 61% were seen once. In its sample, this clone was seen a few times. Its matching antigen is unknown. Germline V gene lookup returns CDR1 SGHDT and CDR2 YYEEEE. The CDR3 loop spans 16 amino acids. Trimming removed 0 bases at V and 8 bases at J, with 18 bases between. This sequence joins TRBV5-6 and TRBJ2-1; possible D gene TRBD1, 7 bases. This material consisted of PBMCs, taken after 36 months of ibrutinib treatment. The TCR comes from a human donor with chronic lymphocytic leukemia. CDR3 residues: CASSLDRGLVGDEQFF. The DNA of the CDR3 is TGTGCCAGCAGCTTGGACAGGGGACTTGTAGGGGATGAGCAGTTCTTC.